This T cell receptor (beta chain) was retrieved from a study of Graves' ophthalmopathy and Graves' hyperthyroidism. V gave up 5 bases and J gave up 0 bases; unmatched junction bases: 11. The CDR3 is 17 residues long. Looked up from germline, CDR1 is MNHEY and CDR2 is SVGEGT. Amplification from RNA transcripts yielded the TCR beta CDR3 regions. Following a first-round RT-PCR that used HTBI primers, a second-round multiplex PCR was carried out. TCRdb ran MiXCR on the multiplex PCR reads and lists one entry per CDR3 protein. The data contain about 1.1 million distinct CDR3 sequences, about 38% of them singletons.

The genes are TRBV6-2 or TRBV6-3 and TRBJ2-7; 9 bases line up with TRBD2. The sample consisted of peripheral blood or thyroid tissue (not recorded which). The receptor was isolated from an adult man with Graves' hyperthyroidism. The CDR3 DNA sequence: TGTGCCAGCAGTGACGGCGTAGCGGGGGCAGGCTCCTACGAGCAGTACTTC. This gives the protein CASSDGVAGAGSYEQYF.